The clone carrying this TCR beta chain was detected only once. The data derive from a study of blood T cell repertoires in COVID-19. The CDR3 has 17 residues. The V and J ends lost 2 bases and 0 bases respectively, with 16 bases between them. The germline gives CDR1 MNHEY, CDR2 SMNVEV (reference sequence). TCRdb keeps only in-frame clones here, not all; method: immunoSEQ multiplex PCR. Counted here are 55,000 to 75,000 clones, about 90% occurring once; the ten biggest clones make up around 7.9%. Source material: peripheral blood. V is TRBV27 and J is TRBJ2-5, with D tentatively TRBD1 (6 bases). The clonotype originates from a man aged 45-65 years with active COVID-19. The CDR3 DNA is TGTGCCAGCAGTTTACTGGCCGTTACAGGGTACCAAGAGACCCAGTACTTC. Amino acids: CASSLLAVTGYQETQYF.